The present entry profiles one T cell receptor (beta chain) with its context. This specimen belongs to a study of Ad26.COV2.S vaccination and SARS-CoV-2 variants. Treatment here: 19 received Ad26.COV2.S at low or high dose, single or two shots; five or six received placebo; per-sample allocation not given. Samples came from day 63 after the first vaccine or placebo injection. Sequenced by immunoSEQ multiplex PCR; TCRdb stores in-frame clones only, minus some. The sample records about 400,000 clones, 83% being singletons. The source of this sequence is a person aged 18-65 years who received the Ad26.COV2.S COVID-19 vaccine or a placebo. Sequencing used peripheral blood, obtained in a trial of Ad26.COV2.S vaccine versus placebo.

Here the CDR3 DNA reads TGTGCCACCAGCAAAGGCAGCCTGAACACTGAAGCTTTCTTT. It yields the protein CATSKGSLNTEAFF. This chain connects TRBV15 to TRBJ1-1; D unresolved. This CDR3 is built from 14 residues. V lost 4 bases to trimming and J lost 0 bases, with 9 bases between them. Germline values: CDR1 LNHNV, CDR2 YYDKDF (reference sequence).